This T cell receptor (beta chain) was sequenced for a study of cytomegalovirus exposure and HLA in healthy donors. Amplification used 60 Vbeta primers and 13 Jbeta primers. Original processing methods: In a later analysis, approximately 80 million unique TCR beta chains included roughly 11 million shared by two or more donors. TCRdb's copy holds only in-frame clones and misses some; the assay was immunoSEQ multiplex PCR. V and J calls and clone size are given by that table; D and trimming were obtained from the DNA. The data hold fewer than 120,000 clones, with around 87% observed a single time. There are 13 residues in the CDR3. The V gene lost 0 bases and the J gene lost 4 bases, with 6 bases spanning the gap. Germline CDR1 reads LNHDA; CDR2 reads SQIVND (reference sequence). Comment on this clone: Antigen: not known.

Study-wide points: TRBV6-2, TRBV6-3 and other indistinguishable V segments were excluded. The study put 150 to 200 TCR beta chains on its list as cytomegalovirus-associated. There were a few CMV-associated chains whose specificity for CMV antigens was confirmed in vitro.

The specimen was PBMCs. The genes are TRBV19 and TRBJ1-2, with unresolved D. The source of this sequence is a man aged 40-55 years in good health and CMV-seronegative. The CDR3 here is CASSIDVGYGYTF. The DNA for the CDR3 is TGTGCCAGTAGTATAGATGTCGGCTATGGCTACACCTTC.